The 26 T cell receptor beta chains in this list originate from one sample, sequenced in a study of OX40 agonist ivuxolimab in advanced cancers. Libraries were prepared by immunoSEQ multiplex PCR; TCRdb keeps only in-frame clonotypes and omits some of them. The table lists 65,000 to 95,000 clones, about 88% of them singletons. The sequenced sample was CD4+ or CD8+ T cells sorted from blood, obtained in a trial of the OX40 agonist ivuxolimab. The source is an adult with an advanced solid tumor such as melanoma, head and neck, liver or kidney cancer.

The gene calls are TRBV5-1 and TRBJ2-2; D possibly corresponds to TRBD2 (5 bases). Per germline, CDR1 SGHRS and CDR2 YFSETQ. The CDR3 is 17 residues long. V was shortened by 2 bases and J by 2 bases, with 16 bases between the two germline ends. The DNA of the CDR3 is TGCGCCAGCAGCTTAAGACTATTCACTGAAAACACCGGGGAGCTGTTTTTT. Translating it yields CASSLRLFTENTGELFF.

This sequence joins TRBV10-1 and TRBJ1-4; D unclear. Between the trimmed V and J ends, which lost 6 bases and 8 bases, there was a span of 10 bases. In germline, CDR1 is WNHNN, CDR2 SYGVQD (reference sequence). The CDR3 consists of 12 residues. The DNA for the CDR3 is TGCGCCAGCAGGATTAGGGTGGAAAAACTGTTTTTT. Amino acid sequence: CASRIRVEKLFF.

This chain links TRBV5-1 with TRBJ2-1; 10 positions agree with TRBD1. The CDR3 is made up of 16 amino acids. In germline, CDR1 is SGHRS, CDR2 YFSETQ. Trimming took 4 bases from V and 3 from J; bases not matched to a gene: 7. The CDR3 region has the DNA TGCGCCAGCAGCCTAAGACAGGGGGCCGTCTACAATGAGCAGTTCTTC. It is translated as CASSLRQGAVYNEQFF.

This clone was counted a single time. The rearrangement joins TRBV7-9 to TRBJ1-3, with unresolved D. The V gene lost 5 bases and the J gene lost 0 bases, with 2 bases spanning the gap. This CDR3 spans 12 amino acids. Germline loops: CDR1 SEHNR, CDR2 FQNEAQ (reference sequence). In DNA form, the CDR3 reads TGTGCCAGCAGCCTCTCTGGAAACACCATATATTTT. Encoded protein: CASSLSGNTIYF.

This clone came up once. Additional DNA sequences in this sample encode the identical CDR3. This chain uses TRBV5-1 with TRBJ2-5; D call uncertain. Germline V gives CDR1 SGHRS, CDR2 YFSETQ. The CDR3 sequence is 12 residues long. V gave up 0 bases and J gave up 2 bases, with 2 bases separating them. The CDR3 here is CASSLGQETQYF. The CDR3 DNA sequence: TGCGCCAGCAGCTTGGGGCAAGAGACCCAGTACTTC.

The V and J genes are TRBV28 and TRBJ1-2, with TRBD1 identical over 7 bases. V lost 6 bases to trimming and J lost 1 base; unmatched junction nucleotides: 8. Germline V gene data show CDR1 as MDHEN and CDR2 as SYDVKM. The CDR3 sequence is 15 residues long. The CDR3 protein is CASSPGTADNYGYTF. Written as DNA, the CDR3 is TGTGCCAGCAGCCCCGGGACAGCCGATAACTATGGCTACACCTTC.

The V gene is TRBV10-3, the J gene TRBJ1-2, with TRBD1 as a possible D gene (5 bases). CDR1 is ENHRY and CDR2 is SYGVKD in the germline V gene. The CDR3 runs to 15 residues. V was pared by 0 bases and J by 3 bases, with 11 bases between. CDR3 amino acids: CAISESKGRYYGYTF. The CDR3 DNA reads as TGTGCCATCAGTGAGTCCAAGGGACGCTACTATGGCTACACCTTC.

V and J are TRBV11-1 and TRBJ1-1, with D possibly matching TRBD1 (5 bases). The V gene's germline CDR1 is SGHAT and CDR2 FQDESV (reference sequence). The V and J ends lost 2 bases and 11 bases respectively, with 12 bases between them. The CDR3 totals 12 residues. CDR3 sequence reads: CASSLRGLEAFF. In DNA form, the CDR3 reads TGTGCCAGCAGCTTAAGGGGCTTAGAGGCTTTCTTT.

The CDR3 is CASTRQVLMNTEAFF. CDR3 in DNA: TGTGCCAGCACTCGCCAGGTCCTCATGAACACTGAAGCTTTCTTT. The chain employs TRBV28 and TRBJ1-1; no clear D. Germline V CDR1 and CDR2: MDHEN, SYDVKM. CDR3 length: 15 residues. Trimming removed 7 bases at V and 0 bases at J, with 15 bases between.

This chain links TRBV25-1 with TRBJ1-2, with D maybe TRBD1 (6 bases). The germline V and J ends were trimmed by 1 base and 2 bases, with 8 bases remaining between them. The CDR3 is 14 residues long. Looked up from germline, CDR1 is MGHDK and CDR2 is SYGVNS. The CDR3 here is CASSEWGGNYGYTF. The DNA of the CDR3 is TGTGCCAGCAGTGAATGGGGGGGCAACTATGGCTACACCTTC.

The V and J genes are TRBV7-2 and TRBJ2-3, with 13 bases identical to TRBD2. Trimming removed 5 bases from V and 2 bases from J; junction bases left unmatched: 7. The CDR3 is 17 amino acids. Germline V gene sequence: CDR1 SGHTA, CDR2 FQGNSA. Here the CDR3 DNA reads TGTGCCAGCAGCCCCAAGGGACTAGCGGGGTTCACAGATACGCAGTATTTT. This codes for CASSPKGLAGFTDTQYF.

The J gene is TRBJ2-7, the V gene TRBV4-3, with D hard to call. V was clipped by 9 bases and J by 6 bases, with 6 bases between them. Germline CDR1 reads LGHNA; CDR2 reads YSLEER. The CDR3 contains 9 residues. This CDR3 reads CARESEQYF. In DNA, the CDR3 is TGCGCCAGGGAGTCCGAGCAGTACTTC.

This clone was detected only a few times. This sequence joins TRBV2 and TRBJ1-6; a weak D match, TRBD1 (6 bases). Deletions cut 3 bases from V and 10 bases from J, with 10 bases between. Germline V gene sequence: CDR1 SNHLY, CDR2 FYNNEI. The CDR3 is 13 amino acids. CDR3: CASSESGESPLHF. CDR3 DNA: TGTGCCAGCAGTGAGTCAGGGGAATCACCCCTCCACTTT.

V gene TRBV27 combines with J gene TRBJ2-1; the D gene is possibly TRBD2 (5 bases). This CDR3 comprises 17 residues. Trimming shortened V by 4 bases and J by 6 bases, and 22 bases separated the two germline ends. Germline-derived CDR1 and CDR2 are MNHEY and SMNVEV (reference sequence). The CDR3 nucleotides are TGTGCCAGCAGTTACGCCCGGACTCCCCTTTACCGCAATGAGCAGTTCTTC. Amino acid sequence: CASSYARTPLYRNEQFF.

This clone was seen only once. The V call is TRBV6-1, the J call TRBJ2-3; 11 bases match TRBD2. V shed 4 bases, J shed 4 bases, and the junction held 10 bases outside the gene matches. The length of the CDR3 is 17 residues. Germline-derived CDR1 and CDR2 are MNHNS and SASEGT. The CDR3 DNA reads as TGTGCCAGCAGTGCGATAACTAGCGGGAGTTATGCAGATACGCAGTATTTT. This codes for CASSAITSGSYADTQYF.

The chain recombines TRBV9 with TRBJ2-1; D is possibly TRBD1 (5 bases). The length of the CDR3 is 13 residues. Germline-derived CDR1 and CDR2 are SGDLS and YYNGEE. V lost 4 bases, J lost 4 bases, and 9 bases lay in between. The CDR3 is CASSKTDYNEQFF. The CDR3 coding sequence is TGTGCCAGCAGCAAGACAGATTACAATGAGCAGTTCTTC.

Only one count was recorded for this clone. The gene calls are TRBV2 and TRBJ1-1; D is unresolved. The CDR3 is made up of 11 amino acids. Deletions cut 6 bases from V and 1 base from J, with 3 bases between. CDR1 is SNHLY and CDR2 is FYNNEI in the germline V gene. CDR3 nucleotide sequence: TGTGCCAGCAGGCAGAACACTGAAGCTTTCTTT. It translates to CASRQNTEAFF.

This chain uses TRBV6-1 with TRBJ1-3; D uncertain. The CDR3 has 14 residues. Trimming took 2 bases from V and 3 from J, leaving 8 bases between them. Germline values: CDR1 MNHNS, CDR2 SASEGT. The CDR3 DNA sequence: TGTGCCAGCAGTGAAAGGGCTGGTGGAAACACCATATATTTT. It is translated as CASSERAGGNTIYF.

The V gene is TRBV10-3, the J gene TRBJ2-5; possible D gene TRBD2, 7 bases. The CDR3 has 15 residues. Germline CDR1 and CDR2: ENHRY and SYGVKD. Trimming removed 6 bases from V and 4 bases from J, with 18 bases in between. CDR3 protein: CAISGGWGGSETQYF. The CDR3 DNA reads TGTGCCATCAGCGGAGGGTGGGGGGGCTCAGAGACCCAGTACTTC.

V gene TRBV5-1 combines with J gene TRBJ1-2; D is undetermined. This CDR3 has 13 residues. Germline V gene data show CDR1 as SGHRS and CDR2 as YFSETQ. The germline V and J ends were trimmed by 2 bases and 6 bases, with 11 bases remaining between them. CDR3 nucleotide sequence: TGCGCCAGCAGCTTCACGGACCTGGATGGCTACACCTTC. Protein product: CASSFTDLDGYTF.

This chain uses TRBV4-2 with TRBJ2-3, with D possibly being TRBD2 (6 bases). The germline V gene encodes CDR1 LGHNA and CDR2 YNFKEQ. V shed 1 base and J shed 1 base, with 6 bases lying between them. This CDR3 has 14 residues. CDR3 DNA: TGTGCCAGCAGCCAAGCTAGCGGCACAGATACGCAGTATTTT. Translating gives CASSQASGTDTQYF.

The rearrangement links TRBV5-5 to TRBJ1-3; 7 bases match TRBD1. The ends lost 4 bases at V and 4 bases at J; junction bases unmatched: 5. Germline CDR1 and CDR2: SGHKS and YYEKEE (reference sequence). The CDR3 runs 14 residues. CDR3 in amino acids: CASSTDRVGNTIYF. The CDR3 nucleotides are TGTGCCAGCAGCACCGACAGGGTGGGAAACACCATATATTTT.

The chain couples TRBV27 to TRBJ2-1, with no clear D. The CDR3 length is 12 residues. Germline V CDR1 and CDR2: MNHEY, SMNVEV (reference sequence). Trimming left V 5 bases short and J 6 bases short, with 8 bases between. The CDR3 is CASSPRFNEQFF. In nucleotides, the CDR3 is TGTGCCAGCAGTCCACGGTTCAATGAGCAGTTCTTC.

The rearrangement joins TRBV18 to TRBJ2-7; possible D gene TRBD2, 5 bases. V lost 4 bases and J lost 2, with 15 bases in between. Germline lookup yields CDR1 KGHSH and CDR2 LQKENI. This CDR3 contains 15 residues. CDR3 in amino acids: CASSQRRTGTYEQYF. The CDR3 DNA follows: TGTGCCAGCTCACAACGAAGGACTGGTACCTACGAGCAGTACTTC.

V and J are TRBV5-1 and TRBJ1-4, with D unresolved. The germline V gene has CDR1 SGHRS and CDR2 YFSETQ. Trimming took 0 bases from V and 4 from J, leaving 10 bases between them. This CDR3 has 15 residues. CDR3 DNA: TGCGCCAGCAGCTTGGGGCAGGTCCTTAATGAAAAACTGTTTTTT. Its translation is CASSLGQVLNEKLFF.

This clone came up once. V usage is TRBV4-3 and J usage is TRBJ1-3; D possibly corresponds to TRBD1 (5 bases). CDR3 size: 16 residues. The V gene lost 6 bases and the J gene lost 0 bases, with 15 bases spanning the gap. Germline lookup yields CDR1 LGHNA and CDR2 YSLEER. Here the CDR3 DNA reads TGCGCCAGCAGGATGATGGGGGGGGACTCTGGAAACACCATATATTTT. This encodes CASRMMGGDSGNTIYF.